This TCR beta chain was identified in a study of vaccination effects on CD4 cells after COVID-19. At the level of the study: Post-vaccination samples were obtained at early and late time points from a few convalescent patients.

Generated by immunoSEQ multiplex PCR, the TCRdb table keeps only in-frame clones and is missing some. The data hold approximately 16,000 clones, with approximately 83% observed a single time. Antigen-specific CD4+ T cells expanded by the ViraFEST assay with viral peptide pools were then sequenced. The culture ran for roughly 10 days before CD4+ T cells were isolated. By PCR, the person was confirmed to have had SARS-CoV-2 infection between March and December 2020. Each person got two doses of an mRNA SARS-CoV-2 vaccine, BNT162b2 or mRNA-1273. The CDR3 has 15 amino acids. Germline CDR1 and CDR2: SEHNR and FQNEAQ (reference sequence). With 5 bases removed from V and 1 base from J, the gap between germline ends came to 11 bases. Study-wide points: Small numbers of convalescent patients limited the study. It also lacked early post-infection timepoints. Substantial clonal contraction characterized both infection- and vaccine-induced clones late after vaccination.

In the case of this clone: The antigen remains undetermined.

V is TRBV7-9 and J is TRBJ2-2, with D perhaps TRBD1 (5 bases). This clonotype was sampled from a human donor who had a prior SARS-CoV-2 infection. The sequencing here drew on CD4+ T cells from PBMCs cultured with HCoV-NL63 spike peptides, taken after COVID-19 vaccination. CDR3 coding DNA: TGTGCCAGCAGCCCAAGACAGCTGAACACCGGGGAGCTGTTTTTT. Encoded protein: CASSPRQLNTGELFF.